This T cell receptor (beta chain) was found in a study of somatic mutations in cytotoxic T cells in rheumatoid arthritis. The CDR3 totals 14 residues. The ends were cut back, 9 bases at V and 4 bases at J, with 16 bases in the middle. Germline CDR1 reads LNHDA; CDR2 reads SQIVND (reference sequence). Assay: immunoSEQ multiplex PCR; the TCRdb copy retains only in-frame clones and omits some. Of 10,000 to 13,000 clones listed, roughly 85% are singletons. Input material: CD8+ T cells sorted from blood. The chain uses TRBV19 and TRBJ1-5; tentative D call: TRBD1 (5 bases). The TCR comes from an adult with rheumatoid arthritis. Written as DNA, the CDR3 is TGTGCCAGGATTTTTTGGGGGGGGAATCAGCCCCAGCATTTT. It codes for CARIFWGGNQPQHF.